In this sample, the clone carrying this TCR beta chain turned up many times. Its antigen is undetermined. The sample comes from a study of T cells in Graves' hyperthyroidism and ophthalmopathy. Whole-study findings and limits: Expanded thyroid clonotypes (above 0.001) were mostly also found in blood.

Fresh peripheral blood, approximately 10 ml, yielded the PBMCs. V lost 3 bases to trimming and J lost 8 bases, with 16 bases between them. This CDR3 is 14 amino acids long. Germline assignment: CDR1 MNHEY and CDR2 SVGEGT. It was RNA transcripts that yielded the amplified TCR beta CDR3 regions. The HTBI primer set served for first-round RT-PCR of the TCR CDR3. In TCRdb, the multiplex PCR reads were re-called with MiXCR into one record per CDR3 protein. This sample has some 600,000 distinct CDR3 sequences, with approximately 15% found just once. The source is a woman in her 30s with Graves' hyperthyroidism that later progressed to Graves' ophthalmopathy. Specimen: blood. The rearrangement joins TRBV6-2 or TRBV6-3 to TRBJ1-2; D remains unclear. CDR3 loop: CASSYTLSVGGYTF. The CDR3 DNA is TGTGCCAGCAGTTATACGTTATCTGTGGGAGGCTACACCTTC.